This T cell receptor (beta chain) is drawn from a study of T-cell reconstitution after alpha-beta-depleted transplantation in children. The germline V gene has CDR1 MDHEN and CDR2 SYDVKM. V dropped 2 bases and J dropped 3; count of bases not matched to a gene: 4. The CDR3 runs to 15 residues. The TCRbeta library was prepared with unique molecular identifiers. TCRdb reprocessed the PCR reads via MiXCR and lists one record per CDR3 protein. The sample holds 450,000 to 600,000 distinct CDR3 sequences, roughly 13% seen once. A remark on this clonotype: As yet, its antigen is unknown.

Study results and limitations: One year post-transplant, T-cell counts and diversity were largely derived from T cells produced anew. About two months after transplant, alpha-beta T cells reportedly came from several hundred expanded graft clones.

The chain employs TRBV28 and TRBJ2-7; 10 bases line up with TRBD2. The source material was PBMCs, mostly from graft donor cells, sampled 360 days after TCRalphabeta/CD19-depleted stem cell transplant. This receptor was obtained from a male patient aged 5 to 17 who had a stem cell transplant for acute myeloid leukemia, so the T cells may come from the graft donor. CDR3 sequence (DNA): TGTGCCAGCAGTTTAATTAGCGGGAGGATCTACGAGCAGTACTTC. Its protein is CASSLISGRIYEQYF.